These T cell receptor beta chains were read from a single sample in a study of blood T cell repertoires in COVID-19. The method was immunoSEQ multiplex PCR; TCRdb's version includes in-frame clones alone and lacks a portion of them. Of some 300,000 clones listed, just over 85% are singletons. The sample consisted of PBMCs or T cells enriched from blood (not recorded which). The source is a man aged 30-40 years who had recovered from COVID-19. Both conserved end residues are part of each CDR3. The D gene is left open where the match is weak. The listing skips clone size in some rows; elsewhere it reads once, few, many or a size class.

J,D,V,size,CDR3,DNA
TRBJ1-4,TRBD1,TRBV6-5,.,CASRPYRGSNEKLFF,TGTGCCAGCAGGCCATACAGGGGGTCGAATGAAAAACTGTTTTTT
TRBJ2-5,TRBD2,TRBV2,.,CASSEEAGGDKTQYF,TGTGCCAGCAGTGAAGAAGCGGGGGGGGATAAGACCCAGTACTTC
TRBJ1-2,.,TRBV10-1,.,CASSDPGGVGYTF,TGCGCCAGCAGTGACCCCGGGGGGGTCGGCTACACCTTC
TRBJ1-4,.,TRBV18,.,CASSYSATNEKLFF,TGTGCCAGCTCCTACTCTGCAACTAATGAAAAACTGTTTTTT
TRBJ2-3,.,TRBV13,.,CASSPGAVDTQYF,TGTGCCAGCAGCCCAGGAGCGGTAGATACGCAGTATTTT
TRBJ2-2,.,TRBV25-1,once,CASSASDSRGELFF,TGTGCCAGCAGTGCGTCGGACAGTAGAGGGGAGCTGTTTTTT
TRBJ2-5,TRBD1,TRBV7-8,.,CASSQMGPPTGNSYF,TGTGCCAGCAGCCAAATGGGCCCCCCGACAGGGAACTCCTACTTC
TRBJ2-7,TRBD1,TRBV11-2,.,CASSLDYRGEQYF,TGTGCCAGCAGCTTAGATTACAGGGGCGAGCAGTACTTC
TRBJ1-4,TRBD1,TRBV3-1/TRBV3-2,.,CASSQGRATGGNEKLFF,TGTGCCAGCAGCCAAGGTCGGGCGACAGGGGGAAATGAAAAACTGTTTTTT
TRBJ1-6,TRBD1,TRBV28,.,CASSFPAGGTGRSRSPLHF,TGTGCCAGCAGTTTTCCGGCAGGGGGCACAGGTCGGTCCCGTTCACCCCTCCACTTT